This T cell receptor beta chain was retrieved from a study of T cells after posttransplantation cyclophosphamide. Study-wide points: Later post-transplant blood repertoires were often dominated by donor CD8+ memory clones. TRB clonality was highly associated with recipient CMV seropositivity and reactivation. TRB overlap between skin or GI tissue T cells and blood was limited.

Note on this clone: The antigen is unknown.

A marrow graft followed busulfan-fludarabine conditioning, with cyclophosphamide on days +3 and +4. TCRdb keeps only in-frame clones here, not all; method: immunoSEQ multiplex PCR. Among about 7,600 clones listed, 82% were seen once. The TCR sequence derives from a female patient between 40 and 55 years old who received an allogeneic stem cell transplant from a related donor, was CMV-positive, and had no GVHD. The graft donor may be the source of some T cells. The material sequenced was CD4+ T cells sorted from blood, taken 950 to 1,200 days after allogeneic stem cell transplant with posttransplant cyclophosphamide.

The DNA for the CDR3 is TGTGCCAGCAGTTTGGGATGGTTTGGGACAGAGAACACTGAAGCTTTCTTT. This codes for CASSLGWFGTENTEAFF. The chain links TRBV27 to TRBJ1-1, with TRBD1 matching over 7 bases. With 3 bases clipped from V and 1 base from J, the junction kept 11 bases outside the gene matches. Germline values: CDR1 MNHEY, CDR2 SMNVEV (reference sequence). There are 17 residues in the CDR3.